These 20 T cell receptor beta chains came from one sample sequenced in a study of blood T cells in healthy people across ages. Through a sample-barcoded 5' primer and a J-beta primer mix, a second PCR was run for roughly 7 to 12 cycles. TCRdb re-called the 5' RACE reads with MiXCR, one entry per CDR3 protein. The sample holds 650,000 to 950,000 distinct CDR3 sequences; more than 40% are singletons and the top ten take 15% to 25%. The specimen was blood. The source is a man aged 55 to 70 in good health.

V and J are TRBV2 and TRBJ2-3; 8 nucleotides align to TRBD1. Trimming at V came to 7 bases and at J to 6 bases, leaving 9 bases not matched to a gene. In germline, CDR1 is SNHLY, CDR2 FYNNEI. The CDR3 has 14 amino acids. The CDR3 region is CASTPDRALDTQYF. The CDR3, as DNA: TGTGCCAGCACCCCGGACAGGGCGTTGGATACGCAGTATTTT. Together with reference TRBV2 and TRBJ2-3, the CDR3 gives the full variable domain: EPEVTQTPSHQVTQMGQEVILRCVPISNHLYFYWYRQILGQKVEFLVSFYNNEISEKSEIFDDQFSVERPDGSNFTLKIRSTKLEDSAMYFCASTPDRALDTQYFGPGTRLTVL.

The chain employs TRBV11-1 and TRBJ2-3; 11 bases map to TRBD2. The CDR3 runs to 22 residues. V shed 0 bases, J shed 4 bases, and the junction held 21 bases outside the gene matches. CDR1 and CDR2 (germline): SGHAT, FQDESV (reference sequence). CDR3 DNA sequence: TGTGCCAGCAGCTTAGCGTTGGGACCCACTAGCGGGGGACACTCAAACCCAGATACGCAGTATTTT. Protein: CASSLALGPTSGGHSNPDTQYF.

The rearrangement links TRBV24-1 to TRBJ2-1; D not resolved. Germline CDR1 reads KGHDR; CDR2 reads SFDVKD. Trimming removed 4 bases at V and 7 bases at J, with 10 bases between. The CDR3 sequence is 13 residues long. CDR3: CATSDSQHNEQFF. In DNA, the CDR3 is TGTGCCACCAGTGACAGCCAGCATAATGAGCAGTTCTTC.

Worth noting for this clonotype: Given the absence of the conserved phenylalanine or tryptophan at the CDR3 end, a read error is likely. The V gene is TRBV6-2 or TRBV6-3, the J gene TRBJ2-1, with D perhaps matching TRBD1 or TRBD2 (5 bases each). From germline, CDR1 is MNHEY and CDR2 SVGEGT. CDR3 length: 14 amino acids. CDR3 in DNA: TGTGCCGGCAGCAGGCTGAGGGGTTACAATGAGCAGTTCTTA. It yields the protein CAGSRLRGYNEQFL.

CDR3: CASSPRQGSGEQYF. In nucleotides, the CDR3 is TGCGCCAGCAGCCCACGACAGGGTTCGGGCGAGCAGTACTTC. This chain connects TRBV5-1 to TRBJ2-7; 7 bases agree with TRBD1. V was clipped by 4 bases and J by 6 bases; unmatched bases: 10. CDR1 and CDR2 from the germline V gene are SGHRS and YFSETQ. The CDR3 length is 14 residues. Complete variable domain (other parts from reference TRBV5-1 and TRBJ2-7): KAGVTQTPRYLIKTRGQQVTLSCSPISGHRSVSWYQQTPGQGLQFLFEYFSETQRNKGNFPGRFSGRQFSNSRSEMNVSTLELGDSALYLCASSPRQGSGEQYFGPGTRLTVT.

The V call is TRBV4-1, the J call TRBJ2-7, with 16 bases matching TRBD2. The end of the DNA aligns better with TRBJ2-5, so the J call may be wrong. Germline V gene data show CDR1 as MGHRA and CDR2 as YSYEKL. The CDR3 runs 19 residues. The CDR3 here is CASSQQMGLAGGRLETQYF. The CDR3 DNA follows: TGCGCCAGCAGCCAACAAATGGGACTAGCGGGGGGGCGGTTGGAGACCCAGTACTTC.

CDR3 nucleotide sequence: TGCAGTGCTATGGGATTCGGGTCCTACAATGAGCAGTTCTTC. Translating gives CSAMGFGSYNEQFF. V gene TRBV20-1 combines with J gene TRBJ2-1; D is unresolved. Per germline, CDR1 DFQATT and CDR2 SNEGSKA (reference sequence). This CDR3 is 14 amino acids long. Trimming took off 4 bases at V and 1 base at J, with 11 bases between the two ends.

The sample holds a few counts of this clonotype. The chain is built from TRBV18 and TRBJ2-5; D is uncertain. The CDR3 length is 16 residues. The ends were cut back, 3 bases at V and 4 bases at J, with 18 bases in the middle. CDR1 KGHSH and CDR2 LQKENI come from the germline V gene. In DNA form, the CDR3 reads TGTGCCAGCTCACCCCCAGGAGTAGGGCGAAGAGAGACCCAGTACTTC. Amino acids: CASSPPGVGRRETQYF.

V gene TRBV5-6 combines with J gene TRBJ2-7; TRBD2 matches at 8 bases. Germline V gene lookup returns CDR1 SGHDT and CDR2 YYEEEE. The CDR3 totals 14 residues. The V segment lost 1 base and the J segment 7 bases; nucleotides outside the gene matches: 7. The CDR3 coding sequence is TGTGCCAGCAGCTTGACGGGGGGGCCGATTGAGCAGTACTTC. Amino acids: CASSLTGGPIEQYF.

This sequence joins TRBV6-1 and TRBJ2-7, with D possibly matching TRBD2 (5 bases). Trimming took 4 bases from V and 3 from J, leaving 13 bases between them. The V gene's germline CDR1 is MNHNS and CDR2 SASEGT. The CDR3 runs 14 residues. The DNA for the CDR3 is TGTGCCAGCAGTGCAACCCCGGGGATCTACGAGCAGTACTTC. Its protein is CASSATPGIYEQYF.

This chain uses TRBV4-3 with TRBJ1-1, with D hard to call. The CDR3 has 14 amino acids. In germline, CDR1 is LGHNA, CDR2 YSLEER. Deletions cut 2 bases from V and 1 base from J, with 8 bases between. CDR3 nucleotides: TGCGCCAGCAGCCAATCTGGGGAGAACACTGAAGCTTTCTTT. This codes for CASSQSGENTEAFF.

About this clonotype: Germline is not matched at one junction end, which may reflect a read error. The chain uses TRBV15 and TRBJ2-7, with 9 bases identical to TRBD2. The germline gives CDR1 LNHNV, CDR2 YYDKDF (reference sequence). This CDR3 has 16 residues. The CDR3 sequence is CAASSPQTSGSYEQYF. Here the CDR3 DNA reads TGTGCCGCCAGCAGCCCTCAGACTAGCGGCTCCTACGAGCAGTACTTC.

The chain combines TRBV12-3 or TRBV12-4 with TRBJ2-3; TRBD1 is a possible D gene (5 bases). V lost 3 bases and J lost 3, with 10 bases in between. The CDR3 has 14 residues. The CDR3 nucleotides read TGTGCCAGCAGTTTGACAGCCACGACAGATACGCAGTATTTT. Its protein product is CASSLTATTDTQYF.

The CDR3 region is CSARAGQGPYEQYF. The CDR3, as DNA: TGCAGTGCTAGAGCCGGACAGGGACCCTACGAGCAGTACTTC. This sequence joins TRBV20-1 and TRBJ2-4, with 8 nucleotides matching TRBD1. The J call is doubtful: the DNA matches TRBJ2-7 better. From germline, CDR1 is DFQATT and CDR2 SNEGSKA (reference sequence). This CDR3 contains 14 residues.

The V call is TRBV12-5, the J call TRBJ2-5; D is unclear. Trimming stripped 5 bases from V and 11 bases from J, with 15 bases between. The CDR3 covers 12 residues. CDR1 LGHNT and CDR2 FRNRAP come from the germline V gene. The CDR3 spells CASGPPLGEQYF. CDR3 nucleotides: TGTGCTAGTGGTCCCCCCTTGGGTGAGCAGTACTTC.

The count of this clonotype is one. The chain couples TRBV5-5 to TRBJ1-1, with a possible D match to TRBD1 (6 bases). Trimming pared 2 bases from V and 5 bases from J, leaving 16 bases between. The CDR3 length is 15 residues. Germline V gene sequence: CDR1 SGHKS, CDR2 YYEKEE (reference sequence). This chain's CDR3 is CASSFSLRGGTEAFF. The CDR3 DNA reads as TGTGCCAGCAGCTTTAGTTTACGAGGGGGGACTGAAGCTTTCTTT.

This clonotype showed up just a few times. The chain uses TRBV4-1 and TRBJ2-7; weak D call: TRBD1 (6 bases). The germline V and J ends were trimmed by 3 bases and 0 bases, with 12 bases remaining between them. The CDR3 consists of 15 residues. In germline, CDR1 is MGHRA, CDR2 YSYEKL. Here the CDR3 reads CASSQRAGASYEQYF. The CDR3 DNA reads TGCGCCAGCAGCCAGAGGGCAGGGGCCTCCTACGAGCAGTACTTC.

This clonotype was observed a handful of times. Here the CDR3 DNA reads TGTGCCAGCAGTGTAGGATCCGGGGAAGAGACCCAGTACTTC. Residues: CASSVGSGEETQYF. The V gene is TRBV12-3 or TRBV12-4, the J gene TRBJ2-7, with D possibly TRBD2 on 5 matching bases. The J call may be in error: the DNA end matches TRBJ2-5 better. This CDR3 comprises 14 residues.

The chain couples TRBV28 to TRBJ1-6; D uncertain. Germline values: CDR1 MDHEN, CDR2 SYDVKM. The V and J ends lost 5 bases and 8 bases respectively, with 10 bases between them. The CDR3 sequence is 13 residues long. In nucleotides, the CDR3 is TGTGCCAGCAGTCCGCCTCTGGATTCACCCCTCCACTTT. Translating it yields CASSPPLDSPLHF.

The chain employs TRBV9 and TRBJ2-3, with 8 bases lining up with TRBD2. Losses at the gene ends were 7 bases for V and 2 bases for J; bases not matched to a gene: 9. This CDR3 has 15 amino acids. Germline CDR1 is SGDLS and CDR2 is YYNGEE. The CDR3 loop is CASSPGGGPTDTQYF. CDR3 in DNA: TGTGCCAGCTCCCCCGGCGGGGGGCCCACAGATACGCAGTATTTT.